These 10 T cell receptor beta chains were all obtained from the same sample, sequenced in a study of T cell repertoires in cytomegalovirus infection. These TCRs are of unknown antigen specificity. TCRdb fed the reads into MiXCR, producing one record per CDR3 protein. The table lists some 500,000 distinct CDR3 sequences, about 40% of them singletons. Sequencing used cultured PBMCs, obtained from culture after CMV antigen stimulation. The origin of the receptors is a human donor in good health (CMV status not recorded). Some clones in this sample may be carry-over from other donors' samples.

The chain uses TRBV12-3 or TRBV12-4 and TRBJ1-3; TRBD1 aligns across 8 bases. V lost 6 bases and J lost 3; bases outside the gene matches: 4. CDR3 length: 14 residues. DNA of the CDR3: TGTGCCAGCAGCGACAGGGGTGGTGGAAACACCATATATTTT. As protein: CASSDRGGGNTIYF.

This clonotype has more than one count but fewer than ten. In DNA form, the CDR3 reads TGTGCCATCAGCGTGCATACTAGCGGGGCGAGCACAGATACGCAGTATTTT. Translation gives CAISVHTSGASTDTQYF. V usage is TRBV10-3 and J usage is TRBJ2-3; 10 bases are a match to TRBD2. The length of the CDR3 is 17 residues. The trim removed 6 bases at V and 0 bases at J, leaving 9 bases unmatched. Germline CDR1 is ENHRY and CDR2 is SYGVKD.

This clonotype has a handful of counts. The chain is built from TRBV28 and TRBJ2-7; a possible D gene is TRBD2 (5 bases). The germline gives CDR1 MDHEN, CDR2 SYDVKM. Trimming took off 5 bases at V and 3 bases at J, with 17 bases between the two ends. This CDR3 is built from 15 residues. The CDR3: CASSPPPGNGYEQYF. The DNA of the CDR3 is TGTGCCAGCAGTCCCCCTCCCGGGAACGGCTACGAGCAGTACTTC.

Here the CDR3 reads CASSMGTLTDTQYF. The CDR3, as DNA: TGTGCCAGCAGTATGGGGACCCTCACAGATACGCAGTATTTT. The chain carries TRBV12-3 or TRBV12-4 and TRBJ2-3; D may correspond to TRBD1 or TRBD2 (5 bases each). The V gene lost 5 bases and the J gene lost 2 bases, with 11 bases spanning the gap. The CDR3 has 14 residues.

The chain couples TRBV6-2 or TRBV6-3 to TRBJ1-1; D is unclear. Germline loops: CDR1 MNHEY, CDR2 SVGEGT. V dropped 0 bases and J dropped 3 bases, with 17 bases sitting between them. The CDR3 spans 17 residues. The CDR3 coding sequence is TGTGCCAGCAGTTACTCTCGGAACCCCACGCTGGACACTGAAGCTTTCTTT. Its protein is CASSYSRNPTLDTEAFF.

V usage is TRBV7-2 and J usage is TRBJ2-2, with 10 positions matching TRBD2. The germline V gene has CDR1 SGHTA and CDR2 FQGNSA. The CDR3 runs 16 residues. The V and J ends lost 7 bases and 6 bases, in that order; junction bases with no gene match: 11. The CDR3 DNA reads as TGTGCCAGCACCCCCGCGGGGAGCGGGAGGGCCGGGGAGCTGTTTTTT. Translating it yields CASTPAGSGRAGELFF.

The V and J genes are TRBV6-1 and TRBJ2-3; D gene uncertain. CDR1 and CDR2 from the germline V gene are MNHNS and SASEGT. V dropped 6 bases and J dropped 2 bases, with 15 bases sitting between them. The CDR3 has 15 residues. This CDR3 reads CASSERATVTDTQYF. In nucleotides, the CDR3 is TGTGCCAGCAGCGAAAGAGCGACTGTCACAGATACGCAGTATTTT.

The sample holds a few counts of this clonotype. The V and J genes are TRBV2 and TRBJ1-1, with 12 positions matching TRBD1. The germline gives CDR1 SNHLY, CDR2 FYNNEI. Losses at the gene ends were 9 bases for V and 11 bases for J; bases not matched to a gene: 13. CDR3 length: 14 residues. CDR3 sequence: CARKPGTGGTRAFF. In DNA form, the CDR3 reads TGTGCCAGAAAACCCGGGACAGGGGGCACTAGGGCTTTCTTT.

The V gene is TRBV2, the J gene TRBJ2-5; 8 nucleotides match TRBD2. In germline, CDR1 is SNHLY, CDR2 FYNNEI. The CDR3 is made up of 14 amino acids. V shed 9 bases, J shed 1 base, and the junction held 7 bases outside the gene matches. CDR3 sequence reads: CASARGGIQETQYF. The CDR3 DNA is TGTGCCAGTGCTCGGGGGGGCATCCAAGAGACCCAGTACTTC. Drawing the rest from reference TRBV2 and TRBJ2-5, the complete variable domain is EPEVTQTPSHQVTQMGQEVILRCVPISNHLYFYWYRQILGQKVEFLVSFYNNEISEKSEIFDDQFSVERPDGSNFTLKIRSTKLEDSAMYFCASARGGIQETQYFGPGTRLLVL.

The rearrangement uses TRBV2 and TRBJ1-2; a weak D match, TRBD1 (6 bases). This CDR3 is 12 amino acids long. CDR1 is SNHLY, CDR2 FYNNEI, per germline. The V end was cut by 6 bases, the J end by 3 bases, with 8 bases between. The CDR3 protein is CASSGQHYGYTF. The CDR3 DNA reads TGTGCCAGCAGCGGACAGCACTATGGCTACACCTTC. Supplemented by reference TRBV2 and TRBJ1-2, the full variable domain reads EPEVTQTPSHQVTQMGQEVILRCVPISNHLYFYWYRQILGQKVEFLVSFYNNEISEKSEIFDDQFSVERPDGSNFTLKIRSTKLEDSAMYFCASSGQHYGYTFGSGTRLTVV.